This TCR beta chain was retrieved from a study of control samples from healthy donors and cancer patients. The data were produced by immunoSEQ multiplex PCR, yet TCRdb's version contains in-frame clones alone and is incomplete. The sample lists about 160,000 clones, 85% to 90% occurring once. CDR3 length: 15 residues. V lost 0 bases to trimming and J lost 5 bases, with 13 bases between them. Per germline, CDR1 GTSNPN and CDR2 SVGIG (reference sequence). The sequenced material came from blood. The chain combines TRBV30 with TRBJ2-2; D is unclear. This clonotype originated in a man aged 30 to 39 in good health. The CDR3 coding sequence is TGTGCCTGGAGTGTAGAGGAGAAGCGAACCGGGGAGCTGTTTTTT. Amino acid sequence: CAWSVEEKRTGELFF.